Shown below are 5 T cell receptor beta chains from a single sample sequenced in a study of tissue T cells after allogeneic stem cell transplantation. Time point denoted: mouse harvest day 14 after allogeneic transplant. Tail vein injection delivered 10^7 T-cell-depleted bone marrow cells and 10^6 splenic CD5+ T cells. Here immunoSEQ multiplex PCR was the method, and the copy in TCRdb shows in-frame clones only, minus some. The profile covers thousands of clones, with 40% to 55% appearing a single time and roughly 25% taken by the ten largest. The specimen sequenced was gut tissue. The receptor source for this set is a female BALB/c mouse given C57BL/6 T cells with graft-versus-host disease after an allogeneic hematopoietic cell transplant.

Sample share makes this clone large. Germline and genes: mouse. The CDR3 end lies 1 residue beyond the end of the read and is filled in from the germline J gene. The chain joins TRBV26 to TRBJ2-7; tentatively, D is TRBD1 (6 bases). The germline gives CDR1 KGHPV, CDR2 FQNQEV (reference sequence). This CDR3 has 12 amino acids. Trimming stripped 4 bases from V and 4 bases from J, with 8 bases between. The chain's CDR3 is CASSRGGYEQYF. The part of the CDR3 DNA that was read is TGTGCCAGCAGTCGAGGGGGATATGAACAGTAC.

On this clone itself: Germline and genes here are mouse. The sequence runs out 1 residue before the end of the CDR3; the remainder is reconstructed from the germline J gene. The chain uses TRBV15 and TRBJ2-3; D is unclear. This CDR3 has 12 residues. Per the germline V gene, CDR1 is SGHND and CDR2 is FRSKSL. Deletions cut 5 bases from V and 0 bases from J, with 3 bases between. CDR3 in amino acids: CASSASAETLYF. CDR3 DNA, as far as it was read: TGTGCCAGCAGTGCTAGTGCAGAAACGCTGTAT.

Only a few counts were recorded for this clone. These gene names are mouse names. From the germline J gene comes the end of the CDR3, since the read stops 1 residue before it. This sequence joins TRBV26 and TRBJ1-6, with unresolved D. TRBJ1-6 is treated as an ORF (open reading frame) with a function not yet certain. CDR3 length: 14 residues. V gave up 5 bases and J gave up 0 bases, with 5 bases separating them. Germline-derived CDR1 and CDR2 are KGHPV and FQNQEV (reference sequence). CDR3 loop: CASSYDSYNSPLYF. The part of the CDR3 DNA that was read is TGTGCCAGCAGTTATGATTCCTATAATTCGCCCCTCTAC.

By share, this clone ranks as large. Gene names are mouse gene names. This CDR3 is CSSSQSKNSDYTF. Incomplete CDR3 DNA: TGCTCCAGCAGTCAATCGAAAAACTCCGACTACACC. The chain employs TRBV23 and TRBJ1-2. The read ends 1 residue early relative to the CDR3; the germline J gene fills the gap. Germline V gene data show CDR1 as KGHTA and CDR2 as FQNQQP. This CDR3 has 13 residues.

In this sample, this clone turned up a few times. Mouse names are used for the genes. The read ends 1 residue shy of where the CDR3 ends; the end is completed using the germline J gene. This chain joins TRBV13-2 and TRBJ2-1; TRBD2 matches 8 bases. The germline V gene encodes CDR1 NNHNN and CDR2 SYGAGS (reference sequence). The V gene end was trimmed by 1 base and the J gene end by 0 bases; junction bases not matched to a gene: 3. The length of the CDR3 is 16 residues. The part of the CDR3 DNA that was read is TGTGCCAGCGGTGATTTGGGGGGGGTTAACTATGCTGAGCAGTTC. Amino acids: CASGDLGGVNYAEQF. The entire CDR3 is CASGDLGGVNYAEQFF.